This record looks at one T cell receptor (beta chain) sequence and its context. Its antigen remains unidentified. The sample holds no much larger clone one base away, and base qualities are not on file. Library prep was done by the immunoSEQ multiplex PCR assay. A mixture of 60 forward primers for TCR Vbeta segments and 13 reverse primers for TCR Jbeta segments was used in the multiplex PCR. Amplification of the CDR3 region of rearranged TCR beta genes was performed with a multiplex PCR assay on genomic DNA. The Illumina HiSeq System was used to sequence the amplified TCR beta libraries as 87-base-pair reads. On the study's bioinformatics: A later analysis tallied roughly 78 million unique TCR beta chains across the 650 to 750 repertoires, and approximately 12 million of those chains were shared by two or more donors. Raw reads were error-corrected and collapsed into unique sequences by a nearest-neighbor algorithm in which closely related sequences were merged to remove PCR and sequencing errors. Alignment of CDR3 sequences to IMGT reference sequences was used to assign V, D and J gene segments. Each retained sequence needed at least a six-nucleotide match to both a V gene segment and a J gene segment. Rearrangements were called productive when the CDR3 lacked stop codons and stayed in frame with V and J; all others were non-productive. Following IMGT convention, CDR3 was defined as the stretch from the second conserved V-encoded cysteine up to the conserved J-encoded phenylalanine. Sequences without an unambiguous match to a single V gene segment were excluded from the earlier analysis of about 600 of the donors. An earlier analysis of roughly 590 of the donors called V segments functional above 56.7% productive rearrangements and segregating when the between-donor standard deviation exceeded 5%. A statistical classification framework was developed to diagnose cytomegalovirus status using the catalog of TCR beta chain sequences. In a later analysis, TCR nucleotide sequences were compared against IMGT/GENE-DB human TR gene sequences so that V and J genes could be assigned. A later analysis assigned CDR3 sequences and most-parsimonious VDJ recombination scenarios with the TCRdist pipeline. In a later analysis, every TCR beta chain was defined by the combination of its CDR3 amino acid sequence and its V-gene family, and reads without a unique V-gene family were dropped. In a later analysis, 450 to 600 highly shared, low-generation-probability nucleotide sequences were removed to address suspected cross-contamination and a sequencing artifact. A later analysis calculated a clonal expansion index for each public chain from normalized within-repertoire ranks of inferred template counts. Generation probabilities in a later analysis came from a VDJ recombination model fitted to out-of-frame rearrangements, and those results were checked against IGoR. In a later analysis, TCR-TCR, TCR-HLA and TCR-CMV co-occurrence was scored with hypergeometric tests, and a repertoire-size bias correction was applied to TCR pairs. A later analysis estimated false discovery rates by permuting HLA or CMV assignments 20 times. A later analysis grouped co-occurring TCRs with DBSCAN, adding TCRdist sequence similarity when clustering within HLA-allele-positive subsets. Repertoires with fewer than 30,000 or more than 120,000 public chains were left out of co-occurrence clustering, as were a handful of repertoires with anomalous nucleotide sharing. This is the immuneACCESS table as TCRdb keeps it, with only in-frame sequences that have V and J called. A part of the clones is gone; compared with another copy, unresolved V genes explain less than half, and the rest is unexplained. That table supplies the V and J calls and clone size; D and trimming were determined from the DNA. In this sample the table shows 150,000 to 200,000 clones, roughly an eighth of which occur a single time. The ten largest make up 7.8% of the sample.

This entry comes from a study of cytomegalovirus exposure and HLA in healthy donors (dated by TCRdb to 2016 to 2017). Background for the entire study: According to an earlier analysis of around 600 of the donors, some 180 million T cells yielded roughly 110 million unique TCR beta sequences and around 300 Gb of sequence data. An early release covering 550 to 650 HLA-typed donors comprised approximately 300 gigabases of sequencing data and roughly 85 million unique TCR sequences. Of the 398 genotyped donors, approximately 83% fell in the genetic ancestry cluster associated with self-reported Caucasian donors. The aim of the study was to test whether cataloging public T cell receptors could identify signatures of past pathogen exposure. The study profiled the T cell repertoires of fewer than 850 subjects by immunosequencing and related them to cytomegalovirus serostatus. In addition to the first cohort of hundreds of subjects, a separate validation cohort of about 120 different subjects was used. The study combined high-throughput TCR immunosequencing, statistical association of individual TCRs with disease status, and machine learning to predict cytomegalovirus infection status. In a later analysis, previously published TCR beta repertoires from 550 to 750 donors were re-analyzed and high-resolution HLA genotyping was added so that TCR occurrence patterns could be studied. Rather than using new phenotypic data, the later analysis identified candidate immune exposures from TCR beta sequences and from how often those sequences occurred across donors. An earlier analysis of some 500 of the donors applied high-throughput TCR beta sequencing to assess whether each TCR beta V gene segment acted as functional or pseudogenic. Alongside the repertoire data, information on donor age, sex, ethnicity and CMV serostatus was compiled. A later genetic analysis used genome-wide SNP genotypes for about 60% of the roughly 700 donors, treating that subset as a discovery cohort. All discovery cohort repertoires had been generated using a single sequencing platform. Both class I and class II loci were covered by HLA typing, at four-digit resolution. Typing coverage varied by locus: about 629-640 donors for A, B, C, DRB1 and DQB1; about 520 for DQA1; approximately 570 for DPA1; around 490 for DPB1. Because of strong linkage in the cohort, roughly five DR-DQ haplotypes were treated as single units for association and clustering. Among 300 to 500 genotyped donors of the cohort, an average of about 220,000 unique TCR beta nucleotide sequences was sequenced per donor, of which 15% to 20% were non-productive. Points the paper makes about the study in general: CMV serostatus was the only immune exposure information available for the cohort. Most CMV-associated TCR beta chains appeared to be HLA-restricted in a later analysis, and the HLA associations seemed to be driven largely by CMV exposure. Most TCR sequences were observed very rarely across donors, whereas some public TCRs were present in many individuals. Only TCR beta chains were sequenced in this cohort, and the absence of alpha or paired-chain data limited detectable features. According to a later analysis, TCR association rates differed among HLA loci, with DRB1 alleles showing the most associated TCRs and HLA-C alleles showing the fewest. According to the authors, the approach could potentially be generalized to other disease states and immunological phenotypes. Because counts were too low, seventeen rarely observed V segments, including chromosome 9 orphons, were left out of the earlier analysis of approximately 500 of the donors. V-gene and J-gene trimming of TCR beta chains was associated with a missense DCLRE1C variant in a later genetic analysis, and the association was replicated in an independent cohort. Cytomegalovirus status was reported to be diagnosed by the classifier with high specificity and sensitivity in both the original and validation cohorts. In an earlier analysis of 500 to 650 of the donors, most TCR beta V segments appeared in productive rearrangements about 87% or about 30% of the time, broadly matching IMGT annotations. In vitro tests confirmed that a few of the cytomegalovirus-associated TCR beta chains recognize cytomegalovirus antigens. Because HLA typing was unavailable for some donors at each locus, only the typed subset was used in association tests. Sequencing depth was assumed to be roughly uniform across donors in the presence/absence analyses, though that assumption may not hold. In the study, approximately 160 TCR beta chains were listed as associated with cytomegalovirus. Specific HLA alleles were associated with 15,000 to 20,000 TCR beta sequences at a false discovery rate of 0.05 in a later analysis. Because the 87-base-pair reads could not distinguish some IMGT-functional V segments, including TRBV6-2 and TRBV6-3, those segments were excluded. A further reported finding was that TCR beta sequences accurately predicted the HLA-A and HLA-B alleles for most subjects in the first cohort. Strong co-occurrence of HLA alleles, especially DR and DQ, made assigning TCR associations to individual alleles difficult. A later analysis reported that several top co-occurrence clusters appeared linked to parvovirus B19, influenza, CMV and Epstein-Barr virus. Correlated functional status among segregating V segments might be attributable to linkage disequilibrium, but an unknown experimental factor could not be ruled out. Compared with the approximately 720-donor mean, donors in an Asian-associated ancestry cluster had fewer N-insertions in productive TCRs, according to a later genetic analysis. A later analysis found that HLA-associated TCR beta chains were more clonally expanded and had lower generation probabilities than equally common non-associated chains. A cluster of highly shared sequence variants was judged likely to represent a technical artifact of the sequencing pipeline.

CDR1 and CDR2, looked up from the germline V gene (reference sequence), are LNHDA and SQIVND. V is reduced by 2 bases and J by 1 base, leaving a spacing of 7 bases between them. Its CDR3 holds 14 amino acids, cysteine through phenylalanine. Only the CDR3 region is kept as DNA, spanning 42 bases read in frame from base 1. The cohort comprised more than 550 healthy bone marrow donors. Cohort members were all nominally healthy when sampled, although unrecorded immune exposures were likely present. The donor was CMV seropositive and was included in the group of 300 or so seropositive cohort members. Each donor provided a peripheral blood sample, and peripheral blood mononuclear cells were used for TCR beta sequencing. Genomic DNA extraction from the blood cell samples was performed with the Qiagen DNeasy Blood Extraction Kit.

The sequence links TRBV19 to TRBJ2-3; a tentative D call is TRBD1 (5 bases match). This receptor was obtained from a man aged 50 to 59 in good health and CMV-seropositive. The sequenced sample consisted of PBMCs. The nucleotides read TGTGCCAGTAGTATATTAGGGGGCACAGATACGCAGTATTTT. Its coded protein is CASSILGGTDTQYF.